Below, one T cell receptor (beta chain) is given with its context. Its antigen is not known. The sample belongs to a study of cytomegalovirus exposure and HLA in healthy donors. Looking at the study overall: An earlier analysis identified 120 million or so unique TCR beta sequences in 150 million to 200 million T cells. Findings and limits, study-wide: Later on, a genetic analysis was performed. It linked a missense variant in DCLRE1C with V- and J-gene trimming of TCR beta.

Researchers ran the PCR with 60 Vbeta and 13 Jbeta primers. In the source study's methods: Roughly 76 million unique TCR beta chains, about 11 million of them shared, were counted by a later analysis. The protocol was immunoSEQ multiplex PCR, while the TCRdb copy is restricted to in-frame clones and leaves out a portion. V and J calls and clone size are given by that table; D and trimming were obtained from the DNA. The table includes around 130,000 clones, less than 85% detected once. Sampled while nominally healthy, donors likely had unrecorded immune exposures. The source is a woman aged 40 to 55 in good health and CMV-seropositive. Sequenced sample: PBMCs.

The CDR3, as DNA: TGTGCCAGCAGTGACACAGGGGGCCCCGACTATGGCTACACCTTC. Translating it yields CASSDTGGPDYGYTF. The chain carries TRBV6-1 and TRBJ1-2, with 9 bases identical to TRBD1. The CDR3 contains 15 residues. V dropped 3 bases and J dropped 3; count of bases not matched to a gene: 5. CDR1 is MNHNS and CDR2 is SASEGT in the germline V gene.